This section outlines one T cell receptor (beta chain) sequence together with its context. This sample was taken from a study of blood T cell repertoires in COVID-19. In the study overall: Samples came from the United States, Italy and Spain, spanning acute and convalescent COVID-19. Sources were T cells, B-cell-depleted T cells, or PBMCs; the material itself was cDNA or gDNA.

The method was immunoSEQ multiplex PCR; TCRdb's version includes in-frame clones alone and lacks a portion of them. The sample holds a few hundred thousand clones, approximately 88% seen once. Sequencing was done on a sample of peripheral blood. The origin of this receptor is a human donor in a cohort sampled during active COVID-19.

The CDR3: CASSPAGAEQYF. CDR3 in DNA: TGTGCCAGCAGCCCCGCGGGGGCCGAGCAGTACTTC. The rearrangement uses TRBV5-4 and TRBJ2-7; possible D gene TRBD2, 7 bases. Trimming removed 4 bases from V and 6 bases from J, with 11 bases in between. Germline CDR1 and CDR2: SGHNT and YYREEE (reference sequence). This CDR3 has 12 residues.